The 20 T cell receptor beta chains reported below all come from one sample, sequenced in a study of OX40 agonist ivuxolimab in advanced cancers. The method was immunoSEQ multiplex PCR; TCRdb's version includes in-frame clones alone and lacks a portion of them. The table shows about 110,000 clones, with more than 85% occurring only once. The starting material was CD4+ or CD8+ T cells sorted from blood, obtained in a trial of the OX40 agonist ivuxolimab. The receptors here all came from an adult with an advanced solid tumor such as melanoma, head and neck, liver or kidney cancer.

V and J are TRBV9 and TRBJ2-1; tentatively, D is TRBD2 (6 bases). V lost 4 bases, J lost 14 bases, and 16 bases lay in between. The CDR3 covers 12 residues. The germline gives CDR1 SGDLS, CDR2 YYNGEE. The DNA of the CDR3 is TGTGCCAGCAGCCTCGGGGGAGGCCCTGAGTTCTTC. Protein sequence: CASSLGGGPEFF.

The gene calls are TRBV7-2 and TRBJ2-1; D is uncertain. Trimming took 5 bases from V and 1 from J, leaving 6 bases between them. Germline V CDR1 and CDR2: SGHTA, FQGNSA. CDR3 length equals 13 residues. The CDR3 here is CASSLTSYNEQFF. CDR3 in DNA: TGTGCCAGCAGCCTGACATCCTACAATGAGCAGTTCTTC.

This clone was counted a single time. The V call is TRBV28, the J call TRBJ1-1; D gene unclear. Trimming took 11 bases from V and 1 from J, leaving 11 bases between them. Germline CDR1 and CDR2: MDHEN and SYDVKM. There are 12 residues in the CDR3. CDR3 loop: CAHGRTNTEAFF. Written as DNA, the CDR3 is TGTGCCCACGGCAGGACGAACACTGAAGCTTTCTTT.

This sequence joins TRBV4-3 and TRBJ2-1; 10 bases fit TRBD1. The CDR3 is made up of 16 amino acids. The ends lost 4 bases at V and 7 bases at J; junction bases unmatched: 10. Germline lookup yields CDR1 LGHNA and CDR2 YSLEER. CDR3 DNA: TGCGCCAGCAGCCCCACTGAGGGACAGGGGTGGAATGAGCAGTTCTTC. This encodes CASSPTEGQGWNEQFF.

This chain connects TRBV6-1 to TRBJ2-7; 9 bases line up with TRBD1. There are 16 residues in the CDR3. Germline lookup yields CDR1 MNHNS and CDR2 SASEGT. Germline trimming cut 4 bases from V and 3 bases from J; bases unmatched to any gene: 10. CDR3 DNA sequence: TGTGCCAGCAGTGCCTTCTCCGGGACAGGGCACTACGAGCAGTACTTC. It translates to CASSAFSGTGHYEQYF.

Here the CDR3 reads CASRTDRGFSGNTIYF. DNA of the CDR3: TGTGCCAGTAGGACCGACAGGGGCTTCTCTGGAAACACCATATATTTT. This chain links TRBV19 with TRBJ1-3; 8 bases map to TRBD1. CDR3 length: 16 residues. V shed 6 bases, J shed 0 bases, and the junction held 7 bases outside the gene matches. Per germline, CDR1 LNHDA and CDR2 SQIVND (reference sequence).

CDR3 amino acids: CASSLSTGLMNTEAFF. CDR3 coding DNA: TGCGCCAGCAGCTTGAGTACAGGTCTCATGAACACTGAAGCTTTCTTT. The chain employs TRBV5-1 and TRBJ1-1; possible D gene TRBD1, 5 bases. Trimming removed 1 base at V and 0 bases at J, with 13 bases between. CDR3 length: 16 amino acids. Per the germline V gene, CDR1 is SGHRS and CDR2 is YFSETQ.

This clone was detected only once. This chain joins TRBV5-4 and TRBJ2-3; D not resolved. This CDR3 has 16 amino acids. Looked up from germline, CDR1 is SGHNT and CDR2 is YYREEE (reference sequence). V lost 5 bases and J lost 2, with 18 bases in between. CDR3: CASSRNYVALTDTQYF. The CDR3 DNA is TGTGCCAGCAGTCGGAACTACGTGGCCCTCACAGATACGCAGTATTTT.

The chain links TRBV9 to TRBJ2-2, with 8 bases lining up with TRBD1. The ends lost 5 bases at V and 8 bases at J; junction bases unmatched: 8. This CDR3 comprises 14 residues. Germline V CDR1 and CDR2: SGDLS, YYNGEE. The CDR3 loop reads CASRRQGAEGELFF. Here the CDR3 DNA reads TGTGCCAGCAGGAGGCAGGGGGCGGAGGGGGAGCTGTTTTTT.

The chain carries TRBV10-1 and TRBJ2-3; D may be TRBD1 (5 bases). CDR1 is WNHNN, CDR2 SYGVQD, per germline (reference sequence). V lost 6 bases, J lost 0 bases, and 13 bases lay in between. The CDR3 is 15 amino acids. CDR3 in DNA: TGCGCCAGCAGCTTACGCGACAGCAGCACAGATACGCAGTATTTT. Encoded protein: CASSLRDSSTDTQYF.

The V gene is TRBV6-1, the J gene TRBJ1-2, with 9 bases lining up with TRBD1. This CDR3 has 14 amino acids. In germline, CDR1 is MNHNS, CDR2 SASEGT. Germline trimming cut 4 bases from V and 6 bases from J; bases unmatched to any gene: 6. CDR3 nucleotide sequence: TGTGCCAGCAGTGTCCCGAGACAGGGGGATGGCTACACCTTC. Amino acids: CASSVPRQGDGYTF.

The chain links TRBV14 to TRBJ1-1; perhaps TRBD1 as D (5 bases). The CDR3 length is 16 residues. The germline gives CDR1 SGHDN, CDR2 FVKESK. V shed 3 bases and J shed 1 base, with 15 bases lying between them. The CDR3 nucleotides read TGTGCCAGCAGCCATCTCGGGGGAGGGCGGAACACTGAAGCTTTCTTT. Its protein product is CASSHLGGGRNTEAFF.

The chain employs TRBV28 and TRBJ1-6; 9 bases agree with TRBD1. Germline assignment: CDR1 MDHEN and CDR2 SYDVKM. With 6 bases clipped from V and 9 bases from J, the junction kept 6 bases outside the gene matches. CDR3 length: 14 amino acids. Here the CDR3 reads CASSQTGGGSPLHF. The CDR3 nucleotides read TGTGCCAGCAGCCAGACAGGGGGAGGTTCACCCCTCCACTTT.

The chain's CDR3 is CASSEEAFFNEQFF. The CDR3 region has the DNA TGCGCCAGCAGTGAGGAGGCCTTCTTCAATGAGCAGTTCTTC. This chain connects TRBV10-1 to TRBJ2-1; D is ambiguous. Trimming removed 2 bases from V and 6 bases from J, with 11 bases in between. Germline-derived CDR1 and CDR2 are WNHNN and SYGVQD (reference sequence). There are 14 residues in the CDR3.

The CDR3 region has the DNA TGTGCCACCAGCAGAGGGGATTCGGGCAATCAGCCCCAGCATTTT. This codes for CATSRGDSGNQPQHF. The chain links TRBV15 to TRBJ1-5; D remains ambiguous. Deletions cut 1 base from V and 2 bases from J, with 9 bases between. The CDR3 consists of 15 residues. Germline V gene sequence: CDR1 LNHNV, CDR2 YYDKDF (reference sequence).

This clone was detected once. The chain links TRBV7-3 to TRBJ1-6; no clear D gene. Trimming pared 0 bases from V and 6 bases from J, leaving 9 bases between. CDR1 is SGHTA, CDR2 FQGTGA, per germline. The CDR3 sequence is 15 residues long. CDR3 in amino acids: CASSLTNGGNSPLHF. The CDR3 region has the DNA TGTGCCAGCAGCTTAACTAACGGCGGTAATTCACCCCTCCACTTT. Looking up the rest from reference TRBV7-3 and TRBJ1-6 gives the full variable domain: GAGVSQTPSNKVTEKGKYVELRCDPISGHTALYWYRQSLGQGPEFLIYFQGTGAADDSGLPNDRFFAVRPEGSVSTLKIQRTERGDSAVYLCASSLTNGGNSPLHFGNGTRLTVT.

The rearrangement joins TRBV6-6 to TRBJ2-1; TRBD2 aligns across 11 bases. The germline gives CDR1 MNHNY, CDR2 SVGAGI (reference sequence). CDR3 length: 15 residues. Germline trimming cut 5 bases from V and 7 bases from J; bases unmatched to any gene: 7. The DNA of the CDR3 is TGTGCCAGCAGTCCACTTACTAGCGGGAGTAATGAGCAGTTCTTC. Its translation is CASSPLTSGSNEQFF.

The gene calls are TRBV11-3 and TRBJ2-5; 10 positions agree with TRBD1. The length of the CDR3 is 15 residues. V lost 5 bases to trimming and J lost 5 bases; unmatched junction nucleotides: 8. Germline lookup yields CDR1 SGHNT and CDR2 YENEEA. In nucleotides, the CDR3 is TGTGCCAGCAGCAAAGGACAGGGGGTAAGGGAGACCCAGTACTTC. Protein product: CASSKGQGVRETQYF.

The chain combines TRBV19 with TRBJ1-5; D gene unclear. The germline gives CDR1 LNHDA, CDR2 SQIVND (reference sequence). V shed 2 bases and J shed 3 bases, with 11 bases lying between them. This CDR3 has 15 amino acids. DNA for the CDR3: TGTGCCAGTAGTATATCCGGACTCCCCAATCAGCCCCAGCATTTT. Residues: CASSISGLPNQPQHF.

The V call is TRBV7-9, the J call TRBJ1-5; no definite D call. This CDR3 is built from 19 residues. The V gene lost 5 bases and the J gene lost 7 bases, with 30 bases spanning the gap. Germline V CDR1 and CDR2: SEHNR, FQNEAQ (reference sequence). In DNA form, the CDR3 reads TGTGCCAGCAGCCCCCTCGCGAGGGCCAAGGGTCCAAGCCGCCAGCCCCAGCATTTT. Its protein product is CASSPLARAKGPSRQPQHF.